This T cell receptor (beta chain) was observed in a study of shared clonotypes between healthy human individuals. Background on the study: Per-donor plates numbered three CD4 naive, three CD4 memory, two CD8 naive and one CD8 memory.

Trimming stripped 5 bases from V and 4 bases from J, with 16 bases between. The CDR3 is 15 amino acids. Germline V CDR1 and CDR2: SGHDT, YYEEEE. With regard to this clone: Its antigen is as yet unknown.

Study-wide findings and caveats: For sorted subsets, rarefaction showed incomplete sequencing despite large depth.

The assay used deep level. Clones were read by immunoSEQ multiplex PCR, and TCRdb kept only the in-frame ones, dropping some. The data contain 650,000 to 750,000 clones, about 78% of them seen just once; the ten biggest clones take up 1.8%. Sequences were obtained from memory CD4+ T cells sorted from blood. Noted subset: CD45RA-negative fraction. This TCR derives from a woman in her 30s in good health. V gene TRBV5-6 combines with J gene TRBJ2-4; D may be TRBD1 (5 bases). The CDR3 sequence is CASSPSRGSKNIQYF. CDR3 bases: TGTGCCAGCAGTCCCAGTAGGGGCAGTAAAAACATTCAGTACTTC. The full variable domain, rest sourced from reference TRBV5-6 and TRBJ2-4, is DAGVTQSPTHLIKTRGQQVTLRCSPKSGHDTVSWYQQALGQGPQFIFQYYEEEERQRGNFPDRFSGHQFPNYSSELNVNALLLGDSALYLCASSPSRGSKNIQYFGAGTRLSVL.